This T cell receptor (beta chain) was recorded in a study of shared clonotypes between healthy human individuals. Points from the study as a whole: Sampling included only blood; tissue repertoires likely differ. Sequencing depth was predicted to influence how clonotypes are shared among donors.

This CDR3 comprises 15 residues. The ends lost 2 bases at V and 1 base at J; junction bases unmatched: 4. Looked up from germline, CDR1 is SGHNT and CDR2 is YYREEE (reference sequence). Of note for this clone: What it binds is not known.

Naive-designated CD8 cells lacked CD45RO, were positively enriched for CCR7, and omitted terminally differentiated effector memory CD45RA+ cells. Deep-level settings were used for running the assay. In the authors' workflow: Filtering differed since immunoSEQ provided only junctions, with no quality scores. Method: immunoSEQ multiplex PCR; TCRdb's copy keeps in-frame clones and lacks some. From that table come the V and J calls and clone size; the DNA was used to work out D and trimming. The sample records about 2 million clones, approximately 95% being singletons. The TCR was taken from a man aged 18-30 years in good health. The sample taken for sequencing was naive CD8+ T cells sorted from blood. The chain recombines TRBV5-4 with TRBJ1-1, with 8 bases lining up with TRBD1. CDR3 loop: CASSLPDRGNTEAFF. The CDR3 nucleotides are TGTGCCAGCAGCTTACCTGACAGGGGGAACACTGAAGCTTTCTTT.